This T cell receptor beta chain was observed in a study of blood T cells in healthy people across ages. Study-level results: Possibly, changes in expanded clonotypes were confounded because donor CMV status was unknown. There were more naive CD4+ cells and higher diversity in long-lived donors than in aged donors.

A few counts support this clonotype. Its matching antigen is unknown. The use of a sample-barcoded 5' primer and a J-beta primer mix characterized a second PCR of roughly 6 to 11 cycles. TCRdb reprocessed the 5' RACE reads via MiXCR and lists one record per CDR3 protein. There are around 1,900,000 distinct CDR3 sequences in the sample; roughly 43% occur only once, and about 21% lies in the top ten. Staff drew around 10 milliliters of peripheral blood from each donor. The V end lost 4 bases, the J end lost 3 bases, and 10 bases lay between the germline ends. The V gene's germline CDR1 is SQVTM and CDR2 ANQGSEA. The CDR3 is 13 residues long.

Sequencing was performed on blood. The rearrangement links TRBV29-1 to TRBJ1-5; tentative D call: TRBD1 (6 bases). The source of this sequence is a human donor in good health. The DNA of the CDR3 is TGCAGCGTTGTCCAGGGGTTCAATCAGCCCCAGCATTTT. This encodes CSVVQGFNQPQHF.